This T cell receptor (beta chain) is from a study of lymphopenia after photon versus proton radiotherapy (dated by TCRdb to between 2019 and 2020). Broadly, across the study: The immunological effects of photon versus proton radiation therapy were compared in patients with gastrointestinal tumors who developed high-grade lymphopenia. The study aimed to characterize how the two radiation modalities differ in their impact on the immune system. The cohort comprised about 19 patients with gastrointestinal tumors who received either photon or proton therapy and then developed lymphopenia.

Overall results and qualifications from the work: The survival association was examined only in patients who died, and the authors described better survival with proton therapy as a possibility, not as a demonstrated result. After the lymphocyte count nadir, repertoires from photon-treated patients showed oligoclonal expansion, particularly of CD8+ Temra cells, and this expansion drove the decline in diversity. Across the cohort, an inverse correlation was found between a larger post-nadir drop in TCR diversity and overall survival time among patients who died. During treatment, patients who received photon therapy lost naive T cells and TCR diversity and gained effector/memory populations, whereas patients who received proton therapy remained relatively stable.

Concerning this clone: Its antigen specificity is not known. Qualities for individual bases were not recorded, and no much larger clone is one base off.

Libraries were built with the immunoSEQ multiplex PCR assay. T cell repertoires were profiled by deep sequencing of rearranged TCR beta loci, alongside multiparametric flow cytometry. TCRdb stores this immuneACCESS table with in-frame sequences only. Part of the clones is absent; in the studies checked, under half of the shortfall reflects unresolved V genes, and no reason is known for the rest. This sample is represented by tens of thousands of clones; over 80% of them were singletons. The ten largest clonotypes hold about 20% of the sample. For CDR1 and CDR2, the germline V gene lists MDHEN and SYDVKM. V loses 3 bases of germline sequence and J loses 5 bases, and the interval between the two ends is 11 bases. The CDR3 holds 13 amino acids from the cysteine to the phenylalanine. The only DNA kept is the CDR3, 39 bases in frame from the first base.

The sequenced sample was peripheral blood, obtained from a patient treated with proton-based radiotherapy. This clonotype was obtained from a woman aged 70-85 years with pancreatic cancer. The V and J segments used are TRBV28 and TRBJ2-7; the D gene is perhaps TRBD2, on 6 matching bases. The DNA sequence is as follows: TGTGCCAGCAGTTTTCTCTCGGGGGACGAGCAGTACTTC. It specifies CASSFLSGDEQYF.